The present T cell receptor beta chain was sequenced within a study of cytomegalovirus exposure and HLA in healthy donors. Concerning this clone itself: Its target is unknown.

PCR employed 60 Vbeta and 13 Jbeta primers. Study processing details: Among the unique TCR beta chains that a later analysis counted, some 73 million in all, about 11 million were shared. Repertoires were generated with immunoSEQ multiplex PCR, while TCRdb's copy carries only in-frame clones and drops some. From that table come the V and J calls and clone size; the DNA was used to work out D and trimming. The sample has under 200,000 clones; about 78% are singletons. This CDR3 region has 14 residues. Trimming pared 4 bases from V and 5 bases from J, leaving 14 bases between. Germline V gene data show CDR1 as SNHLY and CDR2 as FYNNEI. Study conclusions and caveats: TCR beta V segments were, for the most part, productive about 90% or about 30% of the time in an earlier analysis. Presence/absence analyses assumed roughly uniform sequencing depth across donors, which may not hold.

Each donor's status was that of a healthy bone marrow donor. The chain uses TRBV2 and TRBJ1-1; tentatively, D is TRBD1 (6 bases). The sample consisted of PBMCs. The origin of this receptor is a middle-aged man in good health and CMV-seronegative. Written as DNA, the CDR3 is TGTGCCAGCAGTGCTACCTACCAGGGGACTGAAGCTTTCTTT. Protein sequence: CASSATYQGTEAFF.